The next 10 T cell receptor beta chains were all read from a single sample in a study of CD8 T cells in ankylosing spondylitis. TCRdb independently ran MiXCR on the 5' RACE reads; one entry per CDR3 protein. This sample has 35,000 to 50,000 distinct CDR3 sequences, with 4% found just once. The sequencing input was blood, either unsorted or a sorted T cell fraction (not recorded which). The receptors stem from a female donor with ankylosing spondylitis or in good health (not recorded which).

This clonotype came up many times. The chain joins TRBV9 to TRBJ2-2, with D uncertain. The germline V gene has CDR1 SGDLS and CDR2 YYNGEE. The germline V and J ends were trimmed by 5 bases and 3 bases, with 14 bases remaining between them. The CDR3 loop spans 15 amino acids. CDR3 sequence (DNA): TGTGCCAGCAGACGCGGACGGAAATACACCGGGGAGCTGTTTTTT. Its protein is CASRRGRKYTGELFF.

By proportion, this clonotype is medium-sized. This chain joins TRBV9 and TRBJ1-1; the D gene is possibly TRBD1 (5 bases). The length of the CDR3 is 15 residues. The V end lost 0 bases, the J end lost 5 bases, and 14 bases lay between the germline ends. Germline-derived CDR1 and CDR2 are SGDLS and YYNGEE. CDR3: CASSVGVLEGTEAFF. The CDR3 coding sequence is TGTGCCAGCAGCGTAGGGGTCCTCGAGGGGACTGAAGCTTTCTTT.

In this sample, this clonotype turned up many times. This chain joins TRBV9 and TRBJ1-1, with no clear D. Trimming removed 0 bases from V and 0 bases from J, with 6 bases in between. The germline V gene has CDR1 SGDLS and CDR2 YYNGEE. The CDR3 runs 14 residues. CDR3 nucleotide sequence: TGTGCCAGCAGCGTAGCCCCCGTGAACACTGAAGCTTTCTTT. Translating it yields CASSVAPVNTEAFF.

Within the sample, this clonotype is medium-sized. The V gene is TRBV9, the J gene TRBJ1-1; TRBD1 agrees at 8 bases. Losses at the gene ends were 0 bases for V and 0 bases for J; bases not matched to a gene: 4. The CDR3 covers 16 residues. From germline, CDR1 is SGDLS and CDR2 YYNGEE. CDR3 in DNA: TGTGCCAGCAGCGTAGAAGGCAGGGGGCTGAACACTGAAGCTTTCTTT. This codes for CASSVEGRGLNTEAFF.

This clonotype was picked up many times. The genes are TRBV9 and TRBJ2-7; D gene uncertain. Deletions cut 0 bases from V and 5 bases from J, with 9 bases between. Per the germline V gene, CDR1 is SGDLS and CDR2 is YYNGEE. The CDR3 covers 13 residues. The CDR3 DNA reads TGTGCCAGCAGCGTAGGTCAGCCGGACGAGCAGTACTTC. Encoded protein: CASSVGQPDEQYF.

This chain joins TRBV9 and TRBJ2-3, with a tentative D call TRBD2 (5 bases). There are 15 residues in the CDR3. CDR1 and CDR2 from the germline V gene are SGDLS and YYNGEE. Trimming left V 4 bases short and J 2 bases short, with 14 bases between. CDR3 nucleotides: TGTGCCAGCAGCCTCAGTTACGGGAACACAGATACGCAGTATTTT. Protein sequence: CASSLSYGNTDTQYF.

This clonotype was found many times. The chain uses TRBV12-1 and TRBJ2-7; TRBD2, the D gene given by the table, was not confirmed from the DNA. TRBV12-1 is described as a pseudogene. The CDR3 totals 16 residues. In nucleotides, the CDR3 is TGTGCCAGCAGCTGGGGACAAGCTCAGGGACTCTACGAGCAGTACTTC. Protein: CASSWGQAQGLYEQYF.

This clonotype was counted at least ten times. The chain uses TRBV9 and TRBJ1-4, with a possible D match to TRBD1 (6 bases). The CDR3 has 15 residues. The V gene lost 0 bases and the J gene lost 5 bases, with 11 bases spanning the gap. Germline lookup yields CDR1 SGDLS and CDR2 YYNGEE. The CDR3 DNA sequence: TGTGCCAGCAGCGTAGCACAGGGCGGAAATGAAAAACTGTTTTTT. This codes for CASSVAQGGNEKLFF.

This clonotype was picked up many times. As DNA, the CDR3 is TGTGCCAGCAGCGTAGGAACAGGACCGTCCTACAATGAGCAGTTCTTC. Its protein product is CASSVGTGPSYNEQFF. The gene calls are TRBV9 and TRBJ2-1; D is perhaps TRBD1 (5 bases). Trimming removed 0 bases from V and 1 base from J, with 11 bases in between. The CDR3 is 16 residues long. Germline values: CDR1 SGDLS, CDR2 YYNGEE.

The chain recombines TRBV23-1 with TRBJ2-1; D might be TRBD1 or TRBD2, each matching 5 bases. TRBV23-1 is flagged as an ORF with uncertain function. V was cut by 8 bases and J by 6 bases, with 23 bases left in between. The CDR3 extends over 16 amino acids. The CDR3 is CASWQQRDPEPNEQFF. The CDR3 nucleotides read TGCGCCAGCTGGCAGCAGAGGGACCCTGAGCCCAATGAGCAGTTCTTC.